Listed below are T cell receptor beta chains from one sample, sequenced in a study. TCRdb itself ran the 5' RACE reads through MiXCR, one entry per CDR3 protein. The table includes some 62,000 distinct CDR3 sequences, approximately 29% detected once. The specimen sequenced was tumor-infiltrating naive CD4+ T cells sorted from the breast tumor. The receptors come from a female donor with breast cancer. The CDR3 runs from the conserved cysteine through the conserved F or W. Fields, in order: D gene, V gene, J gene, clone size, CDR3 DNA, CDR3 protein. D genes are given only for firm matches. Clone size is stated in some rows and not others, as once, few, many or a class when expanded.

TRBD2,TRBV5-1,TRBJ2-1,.,TGCGCCAGCAGCTTGTTGTCGGGAGGATTCAATGAGCAGTTCTTC,CASSLLSGGFNEQFF
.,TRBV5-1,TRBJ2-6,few,TGCGCCAGCAATCCGGCCGCAGGGAGTGGGGCCAACGTCCTGACTTTC,CASNPAAGSGANVLTF
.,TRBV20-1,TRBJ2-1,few,TGCAGTGCTAGCGGGAGTGGGGGCGATGAGCAGTTCTTC,CSASGSGGDEQFF
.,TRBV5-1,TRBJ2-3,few,TGCGCCAGCAGCTTGGGCGGGACAATGGATACGCAGTATTTT,CASSLGGTMDTQYF
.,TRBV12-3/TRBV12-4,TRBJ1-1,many,TGTGCCAGCAGTTTACAGGCGGAAGCTTTCTTT,CASSLQAEAFF
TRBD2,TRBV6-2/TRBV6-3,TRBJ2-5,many,TGTGCCAGCAGTTACCCGGGACTAATGTTAGAGACCCAGTACTTC,CASSYPGLMLETQYF
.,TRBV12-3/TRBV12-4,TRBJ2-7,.,TGTGCCAGCAGTTTAATGGGGGGCGAGCAGTACTTC,CASSLMGGEQYF
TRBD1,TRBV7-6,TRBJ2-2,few,TGTGCCAGCAGCTTGGGGGACAGGGCCGGGGAGCTGTTTTTT,CASSLGDRAGELFF
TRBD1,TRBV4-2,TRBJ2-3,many,TGTGCCAGCAGCCAACCGGACAGGGGGCGCCCAGATACGCAGTATTTT,CASSQPDRGRPDTQYF
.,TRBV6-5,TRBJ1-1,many,TGTGCCAGCAGCCCAGACATATGGAACACTGAAGCTTTCTTT,CASSPDIWNTEAFF
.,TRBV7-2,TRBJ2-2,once,TGTGCCAGCAGCCAGGCAATGAGGGGAGGGCTGTTTTTT,CASSQAMRGGLFF
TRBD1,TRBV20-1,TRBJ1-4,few,TGCAGTGCTAGAGTCATTGGGACAGGGCATGAAAAACTGTTTTTT,CSARVIGTGHEKLFF
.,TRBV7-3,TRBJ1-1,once,TGTGCCAGCAGGGACGGGCGATATCCCGAGAACACTGAAGCTTTCTTT,CASRDGRYPENTEAFF
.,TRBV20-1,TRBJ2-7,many,TGCAGTGCTCCCCATAAACAGGGTTTCGCCTACGAGCAGTACTTC,CSAPHKQGFAYEQYF
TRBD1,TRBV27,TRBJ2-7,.,TGTGCCAGCAGTTTAGGGCAGGGGGCCGACGAGCAGTACTTC,CASSLGQGADEQYF
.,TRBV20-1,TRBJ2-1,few,TGCAGTGCTACCATACAGGGAAATGAGCAGTTCTTC,CSATIQGNEQFF
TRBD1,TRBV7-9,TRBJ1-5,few,TGTGCCAGCAGCTTAGCGCCTGGACAGGGGTCGGGCAATCAGCCCCAGCATTTT,CASSLAPGQGSGNQPQHF
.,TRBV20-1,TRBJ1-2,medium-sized,TGCAGTGGAGGGACCGACTCCTATGGCTACACCTTC,CSGGTDSYGYTF
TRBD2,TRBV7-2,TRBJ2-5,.,TGTGCCAGCAGCTTAAGGCGCGGGGGAGAGGCCCAGTACTTC,CASSLRRGGEAQYF
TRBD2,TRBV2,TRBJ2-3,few,TGTGCCAGCAGTGAGGTCGGGGGGTATAAAGATACGCAGTATTTT,CASSEVGGYKDTQYF
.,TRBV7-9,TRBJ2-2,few,TGTGCCAGCAGCCAGATTAGGTTGGCCGGGGAGCTGTTTTTT,CASSQIRLAGELFF
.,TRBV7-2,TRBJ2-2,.,TGTGCCAGCAGCTTACGGGCGACCGGGGAGCTGTTTTTT,CASSLRATGELFF
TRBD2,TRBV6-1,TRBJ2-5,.,TGTGCCAGCAGTGAAAAAGGGGGTGGACTAGCGGTCCAAGAGACCCAGTACTTC,CASSEKGGGLAVQETQYF
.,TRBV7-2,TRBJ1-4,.,TGTGCCGGCAGCTTACAAGGGACGGCTGCCGAAAAACTGTTTTTT,CAGSLQGTAAEKLFF
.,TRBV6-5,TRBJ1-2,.,TGTGCCAGCTCAACCGGATCCGACTACACCTTC,CASSTGSDYTF
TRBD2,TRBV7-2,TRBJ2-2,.,TGTGCCAGCAGCTTACTTAGCGGGACCGACACCGGGGAGCTGTTTTTT,CASSLLSGTDTGELFF
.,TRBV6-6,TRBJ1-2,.,TGTGCCAGCAGTTACCGGCGGGGGCAGGGGTATGGCTACACCTTC,CASSYRRGQGYGYTF
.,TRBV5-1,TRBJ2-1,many,TGCGCCAGCAGCTTGTTAGCGGCACGCTCCTACAATGAGCAGTTCTTC,CASSLLAARSYNEQFF
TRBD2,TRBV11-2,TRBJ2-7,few,TGTGCCAGCAGCCAACCAGGCAAGCGGGGGGCCACCTACGAGCAGTACTTC,CASSQPGKRGATYEQYF
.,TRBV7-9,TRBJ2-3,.,TGTGCCAGCAGCCTATTTGTAGTCCGGGAGTTCACAGATACGCGGTATTTT,CASSLFVVREFTDTRYF
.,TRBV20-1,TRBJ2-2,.,TGCAGTGCCCCGAACCTGGGTGGACGGTATACCGGGGAGCTGTTTTTT,CSAPNLGGRYTGELFF
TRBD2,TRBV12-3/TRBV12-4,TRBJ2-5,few,TGTGCCAGCAGTCCATGGACTAGATTGGGAGAGACCCAGTACTTC,CASSPWTRLGETQYF
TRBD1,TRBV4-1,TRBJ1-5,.,TGCGCCAGCAGCCAGACGGGACAGCCTAATCAGCCCCAGCATTTT,CASSQTGQPNQPQHF